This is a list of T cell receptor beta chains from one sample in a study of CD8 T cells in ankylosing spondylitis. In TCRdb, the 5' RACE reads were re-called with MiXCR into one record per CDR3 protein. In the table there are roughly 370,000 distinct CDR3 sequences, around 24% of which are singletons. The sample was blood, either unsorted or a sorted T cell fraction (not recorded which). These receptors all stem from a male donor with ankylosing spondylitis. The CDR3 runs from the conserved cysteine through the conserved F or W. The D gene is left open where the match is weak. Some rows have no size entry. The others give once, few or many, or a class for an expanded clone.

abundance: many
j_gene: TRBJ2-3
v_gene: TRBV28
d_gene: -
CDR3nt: TGTGCCAGCAGTACAGCCATCGGGCCAGATACGCAGTATTTT
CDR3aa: CASSTAIGPDTQYF

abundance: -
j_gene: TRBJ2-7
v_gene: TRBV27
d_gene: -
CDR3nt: TGTGCCAGCAGTTCCTCGGACATTTACGAGCAGTACTTC
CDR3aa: CASSSSDIYEQYF

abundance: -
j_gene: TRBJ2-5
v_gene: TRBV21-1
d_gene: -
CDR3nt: TGTGCCAGCCCTCCCCCGAGCGGGAGTGAGACCCAGTACTTC
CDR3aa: CASPPPSGSETQYF

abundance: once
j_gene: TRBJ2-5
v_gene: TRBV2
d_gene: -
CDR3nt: TGTGCCGGCGACAAAAGCCAAGAGACCCAGTACTTC
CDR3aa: CAGDKSQETQYF

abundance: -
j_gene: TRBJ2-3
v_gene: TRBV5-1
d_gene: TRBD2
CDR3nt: TGCGCCAGCACCATAGCGGGATTAAGAGATACGCAGTATTTT
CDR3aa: CASTIAGLRDTQYF

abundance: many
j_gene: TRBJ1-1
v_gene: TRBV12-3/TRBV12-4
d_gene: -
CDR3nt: TGTGCCAGCAGTTTATCGGGGGTTCGTACTGAAGCTTTCTTT
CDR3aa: CASSLSGVRTEAFF

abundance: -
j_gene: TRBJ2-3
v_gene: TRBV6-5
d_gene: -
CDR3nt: TGTGCCAGCAGTTATGGCCCTAGGGCAGATACGCAGTATTTT
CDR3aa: CASSYGPRADTQYF

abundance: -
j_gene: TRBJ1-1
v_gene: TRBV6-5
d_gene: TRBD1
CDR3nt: TGTGCCAGCAGTTACTCGACGACAGGGACGGGCACTGAAGCTTTCTTT
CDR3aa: CASSYSTTGTGTEAFF

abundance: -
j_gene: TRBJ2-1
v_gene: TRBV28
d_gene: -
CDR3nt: TGTGCCAGCAGTATGCTCAATGAGCAGTTCTTC
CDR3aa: CASSMLNEQFF

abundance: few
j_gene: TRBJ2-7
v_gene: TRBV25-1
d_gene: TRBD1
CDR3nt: TGTGCCAGCAGTGGCGGGACAGGGGATCAGTACTTC
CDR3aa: CASSGGTGDQYF

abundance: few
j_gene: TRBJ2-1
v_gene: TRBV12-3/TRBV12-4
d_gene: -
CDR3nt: TGTGCCAGCAGTTTTGCGGCAGGGTGGAACAATGAGCAGTTCTTC
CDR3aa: CASSFAAGWNNEQFF

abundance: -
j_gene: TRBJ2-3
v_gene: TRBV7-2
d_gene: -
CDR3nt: TGTGCCAGCAGCCCCGACCGCCCCGGGAAGTATTTT
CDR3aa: CASSPDRPGKYF

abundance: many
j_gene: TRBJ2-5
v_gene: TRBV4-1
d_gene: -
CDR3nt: TGCGCCAGCAGCCAGGACAGGCTTCGCGGGGAAGAGACCCAGTACTTC
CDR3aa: CASSQDRLRGEETQYF

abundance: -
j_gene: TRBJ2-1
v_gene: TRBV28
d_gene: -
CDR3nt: TGTGCCAGCCTCCGGGAGAACTCCTACAATGAGCAGTTCTTC
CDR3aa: CASLRENSYNEQFF

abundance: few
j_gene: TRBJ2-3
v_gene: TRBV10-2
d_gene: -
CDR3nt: TGCGCCAGCAGTCACGACGGGCTTTACACAGATACGCAGTATTTT
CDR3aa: CASSHDGLYTDTQYF

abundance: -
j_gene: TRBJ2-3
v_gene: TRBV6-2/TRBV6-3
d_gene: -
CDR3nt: TGTGCCAGCAGTTACCATTTAGTGAACACCGGCACAGATACGCAGTATTTT
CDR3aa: CASSYHLVNTGTDTQYF